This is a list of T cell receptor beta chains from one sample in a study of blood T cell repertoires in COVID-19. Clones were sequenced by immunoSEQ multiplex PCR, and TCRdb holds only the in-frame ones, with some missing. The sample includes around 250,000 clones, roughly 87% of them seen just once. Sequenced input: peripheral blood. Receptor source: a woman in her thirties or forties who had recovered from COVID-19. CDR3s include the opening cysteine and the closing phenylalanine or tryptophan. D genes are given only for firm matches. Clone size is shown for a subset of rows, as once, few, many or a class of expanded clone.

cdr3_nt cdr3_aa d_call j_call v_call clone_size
TGTGCCAGCAGCTTAGCGGGTACAGGGTCGACCACAGATACGCAGTATTTT CASSLAGTGSTTDTQYF . TRBJ2-3 TRBV7-2 .
TGTGCCAGTAGTAGTGGGCGGACAAGCTACAATGAGCAGTTCTTC CASSSGRTSYNEQFF . TRBJ2-1 TRBV19 .
TGTGCCAGCAGCTCAGGACTAGCGGGACGCCATCAGCAGTTCTTC CASSSGLAGRHQQFF TRBD2 TRBJ2-1 TRBV7-9 .
TGTGCCAGCAGCTTAGAGCTCCGGAGTGAAGCTTTCTTT CASSLELRSEAFF . TRBJ1-1 TRBV7-9 .
TGTGCCAGTAGTTCCAGGGCGAGCACAGATACGCAGTATTTT CASSSRASTDTQYF . TRBJ2-3 TRBV19 .
TGTGCCAGCAGCCCGTGGGGAAGGGGGAATTCACCCCTCCACTTT CASSPWGRGNSPLHF . TRBJ1-6 TRBV5-6 .
TGTGCCAGCTCACCTATCGTGTTGGGCGTCACTGAAGCTTTCTTT CASSPIVLGVTEAFF . TRBJ1-1 TRBV18 once
TGTGCCAGCAGCCCAGGGGGCCATAACTATGGCTACACCTTC CASSPGGHNYGYTF TRBD1 TRBJ1-2 TRBV7-9 .
TGTGCCAGCACGGAGGAGACTGAAGCTTTCTTT CASTEETEAFF . TRBJ1-1 TRBV18 .
TGTGCCAGTAGACAGACAGCCGGGCTCACCCATACAGGGGAGACCCAGTACTTC CASRQTAGLTHTGETQYF . TRBJ2-5 TRBV19 .
TGTGCCAGCTCGCGGGGACAGCCGCAGTACGAGCAGTACTTC CASSRGQPQYEQYF . TRBJ2-7 TRBV18 .
TGTGCCAGCAGCCCCGGGACAGGGGGCACAGATACGCAGTATTTT CASSPGTGGTDTQYF TRBD1 TRBJ2-3 TRBV28 .
TGTGCCATCAGTGAGTCGTCTAGCGGGAGGAGAGATACGCAGTATTTT CAISESSSGRRDTQYF TRBD2 TRBJ2-3 TRBV10-3 .
TGTGCCAGCAGCAACCCTGGGGGAGGGCAGCCCCAGCATTTT CASSNPGGGQPQHF . TRBJ1-5 TRBV7-2 .
TGTGCCAGCAGGCCGGGACTAGGGGGCACAGGGGAGCTGTTTTTT CASRPGLGGTGELFF . TRBJ2-2 TRBV6-5 .